The clone carrying this T cell receptor (beta chain) showed up many times. Antigen: not known. Library preparation for TCR beta used quantitative 5'-RACE with molecular barcodes. TCRdb fed the 5' RACE reads into MiXCR, producing one record per CDR3 protein. The sample includes fewer than 550,000 distinct CDR3 sequences, roughly 5% seen only once; the top ten take around 3.6%. This CDR3 is built from 15 residues. The germline V and J ends were trimmed by 3 bases and 1 base, with 12 bases remaining between them. This specimen belongs to a study of CD8 T cells in ankylosing spondylitis. Notes on the study in general: Reportedly, significant enrichment of disease-linked clones occurred in matched ankylosing spondylitis synovial fluid. A TCR beta motif of roughly 8 highly homologous variants appeared characteristic of ankylosing spondylitis blood.

The clonotype was recovered from a male donor with ankylosing spondylitis. The chain joins TRBV12-3 or TRBV12-4 to TRBJ2-5; D perhaps matches TRBD1 (6 bases). Sequencing was performed on blood, either unsorted or a sorted T cell fraction (not recorded which). The chain's CDR3 is CASSFATGIQETQYF. The DNA of the CDR3 is TGTGCCAGCAGTTTCGCGACAGGTATCCAAGAGACCCAGTACTTC.